This TCR beta chain was captured by sequencing in a study of cytomegalovirus exposure and HLA in healthy donors. About the study: Drawn from HLA-typed donors, 80 million to 100 million unique TCRs were held in an early data release.

The ends lost 4 bases at V and 4 bases at J; junction bases unmatched: 10. Germline V lookup: CDR1 SGHDT, CDR2 YYEEEE. There are 16 residues in the CDR3. In the PCR, 60 Vbeta and 13 Jbeta primers were used. Clones were sequenced by immunoSEQ multiplex PCR, and TCRdb holds only the in-frame ones, with some missing. Among under 300,000 clones listed, around 90% were seen once. Study-wide results and limits: In an earlier analysis, productive rearrangement rates for most beta V segments clustered near 87% or 30%. Cytomegalovirus association was assigned to about 150 TCR beta chains.

In regard to this clone: What it binds is unknown.

Sequencing used PBMCs. The source of this sequence is a girl aged 2-10 years in good health and CMV-seronegative. J is TRBJ2-5 and V is TRBV5-6; 10 bases line up with TRBD2. The DNA of the CDR3 is TGTGCCAGCAGCGCCCCGGGGAGCGGGGGGGCAGAGACCCAGTACTTC. It is translated as CASSAPGSGGAETQYF.